Listed here are 6 T cell receptor beta chains from one sample, sequenced in a study of patients and donors after allogeneic stem cell transplantation. TCRdb re-called the RT-PCR reads through MiXCR, storing one row per CDR3 protein. Here the sample spans about a million distinct CDR3 sequences, approximately 18% being singletons. Sequencing was performed on blood, either unsorted or a sorted T cell fraction (not recorded which). The receptors originated from a human donor who was either an allogeneic HSCT recipient or a stem cell or donor lymphocyte infusion donor (not recorded which). It is not recorded whose cells these are; they may come from a transplant donor.

In its sample, this clonotype was seen many times. This chain connects TRBV29-1 to TRBJ1-4, with 9 nucleotides matching TRBD1. Germline values: CDR1 SQVTM, CDR2 ANQGSEA. V shed 6 bases and J 6 bases; nucleotides not matched to a gene: 5. The CDR3 extends over 13 amino acids. The CDR3 coding sequence is TGCAGCGTGATGACAGGGGGAGATGAAAAACTGTTTTTT. Translation: CSVMTGGDEKLFF.

This clonotype was observed a few times. J is TRBJ1-1 and V is TRBV7-6; the D gene is possibly TRBD1 (5 bases). The germline gives CDR1 SGHVS, CDR2 FNYEAQ. Trimming shortened V by 2 bases and J by 3 bases, and 13 bases separated the two germline ends. The CDR3 loop spans 15 amino acids. CDR3 region: CASSLRDGPYTEAFF. CDR3 nucleotide sequence: TGTGCCAGCAGCTTACGGGACGGACCATACACTGAAGCTTTCTTT.

This clonotype has only a few counts. The DNA for the CDR3 is TGTGCCACTAGACAGGGAACCCACTCTGGGGCCAACGTCCTGACTTTC. Its protein product is CATRQGTHSGANVLTF. The rearrangement uses TRBV2 and TRBJ2-6; 7 nucleotides agree with TRBD1. CDR3 length: 16 amino acids. In germline, CDR1 is SNHLY, CDR2 FYNNEI. After removal of 10 bases from V and 0 bases from J, the junction contained 9 bases not matched to a gene.

V usage is TRBV2 and J usage is TRBJ2-3; D may be TRBD2 (5 bases). The CDR3 is made up of 20 amino acids. V was pared by 9 bases and J by 0 bases, with 31 bases between. Germline loops: CDR1 SNHLY, CDR2 FYNNEI. The CDR3 DNA sequence: TGTGCCAGGCGGGCCGAGGCGATGAGCGGAAAGCTTGCTAGCACAGATACGCAGTATTTT. This codes for CARRAEAMSGKLASTDTQYF.

V is TRBV7-2 and J is TRBJ1-5, with a possible D match to TRBD1 (5 bases). This CDR3 has 16 residues. Trimming shortened V by 5 bases and J by 1 base, and 15 bases separated the two germline ends. The germline V gene encodes CDR1 SGHTA and CDR2 FQGNSA. Here the CDR3 reads CASSLVGAVSNQPQHF. For the CDR3, the DNA is TGTGCCAGCAGCCTTGTTGGGGCAGTAAGCAATCAGCCCCAGCATTTT.

The rearrangement uses TRBV29-1 and TRBJ1-1; D remains unclear. V dropped 1 base and J dropped 6 bases, with 9 bases sitting between them. Germline CDR1 is SQVTM and CDR2 is ANQGSEA. This CDR3 has 12 amino acids. CDR3 region: CSVEASGSEAFF. CDR3 DNA sequence: TGCAGCGTTGAAGCTTCCGGGTCTGAAGCTTTCTTT. Based on the CDR3 plus reference TRBV29-1 and TRBJ1-1, the full variable domain is SAVISQKPSRDICQRGTSLTIQCQVDSQVTMMFWYRQQPGQSLTLIATANQGSEATYESGFVIDKFPISRPNLTFSTLTVSNMSPEDSSIYLCSVEASGSEAFFGQGTRLTVV.